The clone carrying this TCR beta chain came up many times. This sample is part of a study of identical twins. It was template switching that added a universal primer site, and there were unique molecular identifiers on the cDNA. TCRdb processed the 5' RACE reads anew with MiXCR; each CDR3 protein has one entry. The table records 690,000 or so distinct CDR3 sequences, 6.1% of them present only once. The length of the CDR3 is 13 residues. Trimming removed 0 bases at V and 0 bases at J, with 6 bases between. Germline CDR1 reads DFQATT; CDR2 reads SNEGSKA (reference sequence). The TCR sequence derives from a man between 18 and 29 years old in good health. The gene calls are TRBV20-1 and TRBJ2-7; no definite D call. Material for sequencing was naive T cells sorted from blood. This CDR3 reads CSAREPGSYEQYF. The DNA for the CDR3 is TGCAGTGCTAGAGAACCGGGCTCCTACGAGCAGTACTTC.